The 15 T cell receptor beta chains below all came from one sample that was sequenced in a study of T cells in Graves' hyperthyroidism and ophthalmopathy. What was amplified from RNA transcripts were TCR beta CDR3 regions. HTBI primers were the set used in a first-round RT-PCR of the TCR CDR3. TCRdb reprocessed the multiplex PCR reads via MiXCR and lists one record per CDR3 protein. In the table there are around 760,000 distinct CDR3 sequences, 35% of which are singletons. The source material was blood. The receptors here all came from a woman aged 40 to 50 with Graves' hyperthyroidism.

This clonotype has a handful of counts. The chain joins TRBV19 to TRBJ1-1; possible D gene TRBD1, 6 bases. This CDR3 is 13 amino acids long. The V gene's germline CDR1 is LNHDA and CDR2 SQIVND (reference sequence). The germline V and J ends were trimmed by 7 bases and 1 base, with 10 bases remaining between them. CDR3 DNA: TGTGCCAGTATTACAGGGCCGAACACTGAAGCTTTCTTT. Its translation is CASITGPNTEAFF.

This clonotype was counted between two and nine times. The V call is TRBV5-5, the J call TRBJ2-7; 8 nucleotides agree with TRBD1. The CDR3 totals 15 residues. Trimming removed 6 bases from V and 1 base from J; junction bases left unmatched: 9. Germline V lookup: CDR1 SGHKS, CDR2 YYEKEE (reference sequence). The CDR3 spells CASTNPGGASYEQYF. The CDR3 region has the DNA TGTGCCAGCACTAACCCAGGGGGCGCGTCCTACGAGCAGTACTTC.

Worth noting for this clonotype: At one end the junction does not follow the germline gene, possibly because of a read error. The genes are TRBV10-3 and TRBJ1-2; no reliable D call. Germline CDR1 and CDR2: ENHRY and SYGVKD. This CDR3 comprises 13 residues. CDR3 sequence (DNA): TGTGCCAGCAGTTACCGGCCAGTCTATGGCTACACCTTC. Amino acids: CASSYRPVYGYTF.

The rearrangement uses TRBV4-1 and TRBJ1-5, with a possible D match to TRBD1 (5 bases). The CDR3 loop spans 16 amino acids. Trimming took 1 base from V and 9 from J, leaving 19 bases between them. From germline, CDR1 is MGHRA and CDR2 YSYEKL. The CDR3 nucleotides read TGCGCCAGCAGCCAAGGTGAGGCCCTCGGGGCACTGCCCCAGCATTTT. Protein: CASSQGEALGALPQHF.

This clonotype was counted ten times or more. The V and J genes are TRBV9 and TRBJ1-2, with 7 positions matching TRBD1. The germline CDR1 and CDR2 sequences are SGDLS and YYNGEE. With V trimmed by 10 bases and J by 7 bases, 10 bases remained unmatched. This CDR3 has 12 residues. CDR3 coding DNA: TGTGCCTCTAAGACAGGGTCGGCTGGCTACACCTTC. This codes for CASKTGSAGYTF. Together with reference TRBV9 and TRBJ1-2, the CDR3 gives the full variable domain: DSGVTQTPKHLITATGQRVTLRCSPRSGDLSVYWYQQSLDQGLQFLIQYYNGEERAKGNILERFSAQQFPDLHSELNLSSLELGDSALYFCASKTGSAGYTFGSGTRLTVV.

This clonotype occurred many times. V gene TRBV15 combines with J gene TRBJ1-6; 8 bases line up with TRBD1. Germline lookup yields CDR1 LNHNV and CDR2 YYDKDF (reference sequence). The CDR3 totals 15 residues. V lost 3 bases, J lost 3 bases, and 1 base stayed unmatched. CDR3 bases: TGTGCCACCAGCAGGGACAGGGACTATAATTCACCCCTCCACTTT. Residues: CATSRDRDYNSPLHF.

Details on this clonotype: A much more abundant neighbour one base away suggests this may be a read error. The conserved phenylalanine or tryptophan is not found at the CDR3 terminus, so this likely reflects a read error. This chain links TRBV11-2 with TRBJ2-5; D unresolved. This CDR3 is 18 amino acids long. Between the trimmed V and J ends, which lost 6 bases and 6 bases, there was a span of 29 bases. Germline V CDR1 and CDR2: SGHAT, FQNNGV. CDR3 DNA: TGTGCCAGCAGATCCCACCGCACAAGGAGACACCAACCACAGACCCAGTACCTC. Translation gives CASRSHRTRRHQPQTQYL.

As for this clonotype: The junction departs from germline at one end; a sequencing error may be responsible. J is TRBJ1-1 and V is TRBV10-2; 8 bases align to TRBD1. Germline V CDR1 and CDR2: WSHSY, SAAADI. This CDR3 has 15 amino acids. The CDR3 region has the DNA TGTGCCAGCATGGGACAGGACGGAGTGCAATCCGAAGCTTTCTTT. This gives the protein CASMGQDGVQSEAFF.

This clonotype was found many times. V is TRBV10-3 and J is TRBJ1-3, with 7 bases aligning to TRBD1. Germline V gene data show CDR1 as ENHRY and CDR2 as SYGVKD. V was clipped by 8 bases and J by 0 bases; unmatched bases: 4. CDR3 length equals 14 residues. CDR3 sequence (DNA): TGTGCCATCGCTTCAGGGGGCTCTGGAAACACCATATATTTT. This encodes CAIASGGSGNTIYF.

Details on this clonotype: A much larger clone lies a single base off, so this may be a read error. The chain uses TRBV20-1 and TRBJ1-1; D remains ambiguous. Germline V gives CDR1 DFQATT, CDR2 SNEGSKA (reference sequence). The germline V and J ends were trimmed by 1 base and 0 bases, with 9 bases remaining between them. The CDR3 is 14 amino acids. CDR3 residues: CSARAGRMNTEAFF. The CDR3 nucleotides read TGCAGTGCTAGAGCGGGCAGGATGAACACTGAAGCTTTCTTT.

This clonotype was seen many times. The chain has TRBV5-1 and TRBJ2-5; 9 nucleotides agree with TRBD2. The J segment lost 4 bases and the V segment lost 4 bases, leaving 8 bases of the junction unmatched. The CDR3 is made up of 15 amino acids. The germline CDR1 and CDR2 sequences are SGHRS and YFSETQ. The CDR3 protein is CASSPLAGVRETQYF. CDR3 DNA: TGCGCCAGCAGCCCCTTAGCGGGAGTTAGAGAGACCCAGTACTTC.

This clonotype was counted many times. The chain couples TRBV12-3 or TRBV12-4 to TRBJ1-2; D is uncertain. The germline V and J ends were trimmed by 3 bases and 2 bases, with 10 bases remaining between them. The CDR3 runs 14 residues. The DNA of the CDR3 is TGTGCCAGCAGTTTCGGCAGATCCAACTATGGCTACACCTTC. Translated: CASSFGRSNYGYTF.

The chain combines TRBV7-2 with TRBJ1-1, with D possibly TRBD1 on 5 matching bases. This CDR3 spans 14 amino acids. The V end was cut by 0 bases, the J end by 6 bases, with 11 bases between. The germline CDR1 and CDR2 sequences are SGHTA and FQGNSA. The CDR3 is CASSLARGTAEAFF. CDR3 in DNA: TGTGCCAGCAGCTTAGCTCGGGGGACGGCTGAAGCTTTCTTT.

The rearrangement links TRBV7-2 to TRBJ1-2, with 7 positions matching TRBD1. Germline CDR1 and CDR2: SGHTA and FQGNSA. Germline trimming cut 5 bases from V and 1 base from J; bases unmatched to any gene: 7. The CDR3 totals 15 residues. Written as DNA, the CDR3 is TGTGCCAGCAGCCCAGGGGGGACCCTTAACTATGGCTACACCTTC. As protein: CASSPGGTLNYGYTF.

In its sample, this clonotype was seen many times. J is TRBJ1-1 and V is TRBV11-2; perhaps TRBD1 as D (5 bases). Germline V CDR1 and CDR2: SGHAT, FQNNGV. The CDR3 extends over 15 amino acids. The V gene lost 8 bases and the J gene lost 2 bases, with 18 bases spanning the gap. The chain's CDR3 is CASDPYPQANTEAFF. CDR3 in DNA: TGTGCCAGCGACCCCTACCCACAGGCCAACACTGAAGCTTTCTTT.